This T cell receptor beta chain was recovered during a study of early T cells in non-severe SARS-CoV-2 infection. In the study overall: Sequencing used unsorted whole-blood bulk RNA, so chains lack pairing.

This clonotype occurred many times. Its antigen is unidentified. The length of the CDR3 is 13 residues. V was shortened by 6 bases and J by 3 bases, with 14 bases between the two germline ends. Germline CDR1 DFQATT, CDR2 SNEGSKA (reference sequence). Researchers tagged individual cDNA molecules with unique molecular identifiers. Using its own MiXCR run on the 5' RACE reads, TCRdb lists one record per CDR3 protein. Here the sample spans 85,000 to 95,000 distinct CDR3 sequences, 15% to 20% being singletons. Whole-study findings and limits: There was a bias toward anti-spike CD8 responses in VDJdb matching, which missed private and CD4 specificities.

The sequence was obtained from an adult who was a healthcare worker with PCR-confirmed SARS-CoV-2 infection or an uninfected control (not recorded which). V usage is TRBV20-1 and J usage is TRBJ2-5, with D possibly matching TRBD1 (5 bases). The source material was whole blood, sampled at baseline. The CDR3 coding sequence is TGCAGTGCAGAAGTTACAGGCGAAGAGACCCAGTACTTC. Amino acids: CSAEVTGEETQYF.